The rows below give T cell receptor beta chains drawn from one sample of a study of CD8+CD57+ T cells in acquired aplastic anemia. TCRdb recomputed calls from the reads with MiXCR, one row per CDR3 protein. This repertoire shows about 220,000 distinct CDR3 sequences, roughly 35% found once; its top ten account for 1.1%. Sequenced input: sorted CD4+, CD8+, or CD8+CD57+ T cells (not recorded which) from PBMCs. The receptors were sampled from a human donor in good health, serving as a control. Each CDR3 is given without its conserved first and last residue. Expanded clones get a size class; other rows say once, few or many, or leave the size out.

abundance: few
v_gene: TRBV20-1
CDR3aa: SARNRYRGLAGTWEETQY

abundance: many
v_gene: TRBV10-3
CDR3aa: AISEKTAINSPLH

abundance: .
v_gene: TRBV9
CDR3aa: ASSPPPDVPSYNEQF

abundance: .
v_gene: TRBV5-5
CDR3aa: ASSPYNRQGMEQY

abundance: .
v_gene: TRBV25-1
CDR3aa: ASSEFRMSDTQY

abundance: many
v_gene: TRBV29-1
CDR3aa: SVEWGGQTDTQY

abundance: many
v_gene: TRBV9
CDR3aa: ASSFTGTEETQY

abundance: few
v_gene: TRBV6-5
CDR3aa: ASSYSYSVGTEAF

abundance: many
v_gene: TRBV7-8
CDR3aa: ASSLGDGGPSPLH

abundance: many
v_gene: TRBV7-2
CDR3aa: ASSQSTDTQY

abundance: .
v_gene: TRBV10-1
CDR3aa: ASRIPSRSGNTIY

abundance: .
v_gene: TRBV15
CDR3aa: ATSREQSSYEQY

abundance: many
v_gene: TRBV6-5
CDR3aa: ASSYGQNYGYT

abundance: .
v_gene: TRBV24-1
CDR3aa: ATSDRDAKSYNEQF

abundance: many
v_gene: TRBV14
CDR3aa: ASSQGWETQY

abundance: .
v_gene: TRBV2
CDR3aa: ASSQAYSNTQY

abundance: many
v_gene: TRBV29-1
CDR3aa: SVKTFTGELF

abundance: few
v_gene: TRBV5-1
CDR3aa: ASSPSEGRALYTEAF

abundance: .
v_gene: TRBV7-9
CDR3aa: ASSLGLAGAQY

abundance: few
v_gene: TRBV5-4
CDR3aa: ASSLEWQGLDTQY

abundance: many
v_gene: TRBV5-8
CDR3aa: ASSHPTGYEQY

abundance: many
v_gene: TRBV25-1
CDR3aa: ASRSLETQY

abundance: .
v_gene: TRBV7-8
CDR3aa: ASSSPGGGYGYT

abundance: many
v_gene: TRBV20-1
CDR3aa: SARVPSGREDEQF

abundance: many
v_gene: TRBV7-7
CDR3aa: ASSLGGSADTQY

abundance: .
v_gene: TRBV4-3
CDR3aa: ASSLTDRGGTDTQY

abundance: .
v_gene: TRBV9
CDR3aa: ASSVGGEVSYEQY

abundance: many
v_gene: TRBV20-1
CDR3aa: SARVLGGDTEAF

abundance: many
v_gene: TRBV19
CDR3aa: ASQRGSGNTIY

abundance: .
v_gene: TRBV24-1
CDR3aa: ATSDLGAGWTGELF

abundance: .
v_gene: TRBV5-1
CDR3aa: ASSLEGYSGNTIY

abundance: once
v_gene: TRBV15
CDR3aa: ATSGVGQGEETQY

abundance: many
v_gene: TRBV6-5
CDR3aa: ASSYTTGRARTDTQY

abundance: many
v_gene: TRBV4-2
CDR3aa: ASSQDVLGGQPQH